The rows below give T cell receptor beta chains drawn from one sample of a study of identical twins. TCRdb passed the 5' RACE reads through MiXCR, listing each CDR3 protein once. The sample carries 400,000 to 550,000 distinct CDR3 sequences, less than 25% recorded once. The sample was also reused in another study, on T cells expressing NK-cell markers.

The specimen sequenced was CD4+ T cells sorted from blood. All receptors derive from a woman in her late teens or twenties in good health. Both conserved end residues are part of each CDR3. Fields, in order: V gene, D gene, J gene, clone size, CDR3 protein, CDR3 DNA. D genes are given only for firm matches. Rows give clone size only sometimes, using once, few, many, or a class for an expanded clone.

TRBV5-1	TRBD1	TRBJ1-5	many	CASSLGDSQNQPQHF	TGCGCCAGCAGCTTGGGGGACAGCCAAAATCAGCCCCAGCATTTT
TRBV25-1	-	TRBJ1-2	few	CASSAPTWVDGYTF	TGTGCCAGCAGTGCACCTACTTGGGTTGATGGCTACACCTTC
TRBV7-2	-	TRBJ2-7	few	CASSLVMTYEQYF	TGTGCCAGCAGCTTAGTAATGACCTACGAGCAGTACTTC
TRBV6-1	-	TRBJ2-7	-	CASSEGAGPYEQYF	TGTGCCAGCAGTGAAGGGGCTGGGCCCTACGAGCAGTACTTC
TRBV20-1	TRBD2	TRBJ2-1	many	CSAYGKLAAYNEQFF	TGCAGTGCTTACGGGAAACTAGCGGCCTACAATGAGCAGTTCTTC
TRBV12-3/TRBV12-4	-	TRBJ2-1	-	CACDPGRRRAYSYNEQFF	TGTGCCTGCGACCCGGGGCGGAGGAGAGCCTACTCCTACAATGAGCAGTTCTTC
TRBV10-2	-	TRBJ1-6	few	CASRDSLGSPLHF	TGCGCCAGCAGGGACAGTCTCGGGTCACCCCTCCACTTT
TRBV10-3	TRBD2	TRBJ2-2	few	CAALAGDSAGELFF	TGTGCCGCTCTAGCGGGAGATAGCGCCGGGGAGCTGTTTTTT
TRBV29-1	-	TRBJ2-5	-	CSVFTPGPETQYF	TGCAGCGTTTTTACCCCGGGGCCAGAGACCCAGTACTTC
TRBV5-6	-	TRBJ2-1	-	CASSPGSLEQFF	TGTGCCAGCAGCCCAGGGTCCCTTGAGCAGTTCTTC
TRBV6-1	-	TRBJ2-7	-	CASSRDGFSYEQYF	TGTGCCAGCAGTCGGGACGGATTTTCCTACGAGCAGTACTTC
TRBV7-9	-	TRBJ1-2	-	CASSLRRQEANYGYTF	TGTGCCAGCAGCTTAAGGAGACAGGAAGCTAACTATGGCTACACCTTC
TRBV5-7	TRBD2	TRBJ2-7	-	CASSLELSGISSYEQYF	TGTGCCAGCAGCTTGGAGCTTAGCGGGATTAGCTCCTACGAGCAGTACTTC
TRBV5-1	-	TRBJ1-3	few	CASSLADGSGNTIYF	TGCGCCAGCAGCTTGGCCGACGGCTCTGGAAACACCATATATTTT
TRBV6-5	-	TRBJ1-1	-	CASDGGGTEAFF	TGTGCCAGCGACGGGGGCGGCACTGAAGCTTTCTTT
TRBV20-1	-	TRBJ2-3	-	CSANRPLARSTDTQYF	TGCAGTGCTAACCGACCCCTAGCGAGAAGCACAGATACGCAGTATTTT
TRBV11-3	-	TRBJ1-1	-	CASSWVTALGTEAFF	TGTGCCAGCAGCTGGGTTACAGCCCTTGGCACTGAAGCTTTCTTT
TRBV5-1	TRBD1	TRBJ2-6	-	CASSLATGGSGANVLTF	TGCGCCAGCAGCTTGGCCACAGGGGGCTCTGGGGCCAACGTCCTGACTTTC
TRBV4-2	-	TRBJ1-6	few	CASSQARANSPLHF	TGTGCCAGCAGCCAAGCTCGAGCTAATTCACCCCTCCACTTT
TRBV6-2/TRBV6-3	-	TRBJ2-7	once	CASSNVPSYEQYF	TGTGCCAGCAGTAATGTCCCCTCCTACGAGCAGTACTTC
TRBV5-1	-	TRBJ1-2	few	CASSFRRLDGYTF	TGCGCCAGCAGCTTCCGACGGCTCGATGGCTACACCTTC
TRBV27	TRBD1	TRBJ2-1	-	CASRSTGKVYEQFF	TGTGCCAGCAGGTCGACAGGGAAAGTATATGAGCAGTTCTTC
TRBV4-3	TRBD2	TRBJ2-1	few	CASSRLAGDVYEQFF	TGCGCCAGCAGCCGCTTGGCGGGAGATGTATATGAGCAGTTCTTC
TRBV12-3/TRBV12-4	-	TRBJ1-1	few	CASSFTRNTEAFF	TGTGCCAGCAGTTTCACCAGGAACACTGAAGCTTTCTTT
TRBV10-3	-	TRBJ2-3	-	CAISEPWLSGATTDTQYF	TGTGCCATCAGTGAGCCGTGGCTATCGGGGGCGACCACAGATACGCAGTATTTT
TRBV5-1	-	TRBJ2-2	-	CASSLGGGGPFTGELFF	TGCGCCAGCAGCTTGGGTGGAGGGGGCCCCTTCACCGGGGAGCTGTTTTTT
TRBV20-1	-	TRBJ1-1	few	CSARRQFYTEAFF	TGCAGTGCTAGGAGACAGTTTTACACTGAAGCTTTCTTT
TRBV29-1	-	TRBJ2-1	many	CSVVYNEQFF	TGCAGCGTTGTCTACAATGAGCAGTTCTTC